Listed below are T cell receptor beta chains from one sample, sequenced in a study of Graves' ophthalmopathy and Graves' hyperthyroidism. TCRdb recomputed calls from the multiplex PCR reads with MiXCR, one row per CDR3 protein. The sample lists about 620,000 distinct CDR3 sequences, roughly 20% occurring once. Sequenced input: peripheral blood. These receptors were obtained from a woman under 30 with stable Graves' hyperthyroidism. Some clones in this sample may be carry-over from other donors' samples. Each CDR3 is given with its conserved first and last residue. D genes are given only for firm matches. The size entry is marked missing in some rows and otherwise reads once, few, many or a size class.

d_call j_call v_call clone_size cdr3_nt cdr3_aa
- TRBJ1-1 TRBV7-9 - TGTGCCAGCAGCTTAGGTGAACAGAACACTGAAGCTTTCTTT CASSLGEQNTEAFF
- TRBJ2-5 TRBV12-3/TRBV12-4 many TGTGCCAGCAGTTTACCAGGGTTGCAAGAGACCCAGTACTTC CASSLPGLQETQYF
TRBD1 TRBJ2-2 TRBV3-1 few TGTGCCAGCAGCCTCGGACAGGGCTTCACCGGGGAGCTGTTTTTT CASSLGQGFTGELFF
- TRBJ2-2 TRBV12-3/TRBV12-4 - TGTGCCAGCAGTTTAAGAGGAGCCAGGGGGGAGCTGTTTTTT CASSLRGARGELFF
- TRBJ2-7 TRBV27 many TGTGCCAGCAGTTTATCGAACAGACTCTACGAGCAGTACTTC CASSLSNRLYEQYF
- TRBJ1-3 TRBV4-1 many TGCGCCAGCAGCCAAGGACACCAGTCCTCTGGAAACACCATATATTTT CASSQGHQSSGNTIYF
TRBD1 TRBJ1-1 TRBV4-2 - TGTGCCAGCAGCCCGACAGGGGATGGCACTGAAGCTTTCTTT CASSPTGDGTEAFF
- TRBJ2-2 TRBV7-3 - TGTGCCAGCAGCTTCTTAGGGGGAGCGGTCACCGGGGAGCTGTTTTTT CASSFLGGAVTGELFF
- TRBJ1-2 TRBV12-3/TRBV12-4 many TGTGCCTCGGGGGGGCACTCCGTTAACTATGGCTACACCTTC CASGGHSVNYGYTF
- TRBJ1-1 TRBV6-5 many TGTGCCAGCAGTTACGTCGGTGAAGCTCGAGCTTTCTTT CASSYVGEARAFF
- TRBJ1-1 TRBV29-1 many TGCAGCGCCTACGGGACACAAAACACTGAAGCTTTCTTT CSAYGTQNTEAFF
- TRBJ1-2 TRBV28 many TGTGCCAGCACTCACAGCGTCGCAAGAGATGGCTACACCTTC CASTHSVARDGYTF
- TRBJ1-3 TRBV12-3/TRBV12-4 many TGTGCCAGCAGGTTAGGGGCTGGTGGAAACACCATATATTTT CASRLGAGGNTIYF
- TRBJ1-2 TRBV24-1 - TGTGCCACCAGTGACTTTACAAGTAACTATGGCTACACCTTC CATSDFTSNYGYTF
- TRBJ2-4 TRBV6-2/TRBV6-3 many TGTGCCAGCAGTCTCACCGCCGGGAACATTCAGTACTTC CASSLTAGNIQYF
- TRBJ2-2 TRBV30 few TGTGCCTGGAGTATCCTCGGGGAGCTGTTTTTT CAWSILGELFF
- TRBJ2-5 TRBV15 many TGTGCCACCAGCAGAGATCGGGGTCAAGAGACCCAGTACTTC CATSRDRGQETQYF
TRBD1 TRBJ1-1 TRBV12-5 - TGTGCTAGTGGTTTGGGGGGACAGTATGAAGCTTTCTTT CASGLGGQYEAFF
- TRBJ1-2 TRBV25-1 - TGTGCCAGCAGTGTCCCCCTTGGGTCGGATCCGAAAGGATACTATGGCTACACCTTC CASSVPLGSDPKGYYGYTF
TRBD2 TRBJ2-7 TRBV19 many TGTGCCAGTAGTAGAAGTTTCGTGCGGGAGTCGGGCTACGAGCAGTACTTC CASSRSFVRESGYEQYF
- TRBJ2-7 TRBV11-2 many TGTGCCAGCAGCCGATCAAGCGGCGGTACCTCCTACGAGCAGTACTTC CASSRSSGGTSYEQYF
- TRBJ2-7 TRBV7-2 many TGTGCCAGCAGCTTAAGGCGCAGGGATTTCAACGAGCAGTACTTC CASSLRRRDFNEQYF
- TRBJ2-7 TRBV28 many TGTGCCAGCAGCGGACGCAGCTCCTACGAGCAGTACTTC CASSGRSSYEQYF
- TRBJ1-5 TRBV6-2/TRBV6-3 many TGTGCCAGCAGCAGGGGTAATGGCAATCAGCCCCAGCATTTT CASSRGNGNQPQHF
- TRBJ1-2 TRBV2 many TGTGCCAGCGGGAGGGTCCAGACAAACTATGGCTACACCTTC CASGRVQTNYGYTF
- TRBJ1-5 TRBV6-1 many TGTGCCAGCCATCCCCACTATAGCAATCAGCCCCAGCATTTT CASHPHYSNQPQHF
TRBD1 TRBJ1-5 TRBV7-8 many TGTGCCAGCAGCCCGGAAGCAGGGGGCCGTAGCAATCAGCCCCAGCATTTT CASSPEAGGRSNQPQHF
- TRBJ2-4 TRBV11-2 many TGTGCCAGCAGCTTAGATTGGACATCCAAAAACATTCAGTACTTC CASSLDWTSKNIQYF
TRBD1 TRBJ2-7 TRBV6-5 many TGTGCCCTTGTGGACAGGGGGTCCTACGAGCAGTACTTC CALVDRGSYEQYF
TRBD1 TRBJ2-7 TRBV11-3 many TGTGCCAGCAGCGATGGGACAGGCCTTGACGAGCAGTACTTC CASSDGTGLDEQYF
TRBD1 TRBJ2-7 TRBV9 - TGTGCCAGCAGCGTGGGACAGAACCCCCACGAGCAGTACTTC CASSVGQNPHEQYF
- TRBJ1-2 TRBV6-2/TRBV6-3 many TGTGCCAGCAGTTACGTGTCAAGAGGAGGCTACACCTTC CASSYVSRGGYTF
- TRBJ1-1 TRBV12-3/TRBV12-4 many TGTGCCAGCAGTTTATCCGGGGACCCTGAAGCTTTCTTT CASSLSGDPEAFF
- TRBJ1-3 TRBV11-3 - TGTGCCAGCAGCTTACGTAACACTGGAAACACCATATATTTT CASSLRNTGNTIYF
TRBD1 TRBJ1-2 TRBV30 many TGTGCCTGGAGTGTTGACAGGGGATATGGCTACACCTTC CAWSVDRGYGYTF
TRBD2 TRBJ2-7 TRBV6-1 - TGTGCCAGCACCAAATTTAGCGGGAACTCCTACGAGCAGTACTTC CASTKFSGNSYEQYF
TRBD1 TRBJ1-1 TRBV28 - TGTGCCAGCAGTTATCAGGACAGGAAAAACACTGAAGCTTTCTTT CASSYQDRKNTEAFF
TRBD1 TRBJ1-2 TRBV27 - TGTGCCAGCAGAACAGGGGTGCGGGGCTACACCTTC CASRTGVRGYTF
- TRBJ1-1 TRBV27 many TGTGCCAGCTCTGCCGGCGAACTGGACACTGAAGCTTTCTTT CASSAGELDTEAFF
TRBD2 TRBJ2-7 TRBV12-3/TRBV12-4 many TGTGCCAGCAGTCTCCTAGCGGGGTACGAGCAGTACTTC CASSLLAGYEQYF
- TRBJ1-3 TRBV6-5 many TGTGCCACCTCACGGGAAGACAACTCTGGAAACACCATATATTTT CATSREDNSGNTIYF
TRBD1 TRBJ1-1 TRBV20-1 many TGCAGTGCTAGGTTGGGACAGCCTCGAGTGAACACTGAAGCTTTCTTT CSARLGQPRVNTEAFF
- TRBJ1-6 TRBV27 many TGTGCCAGCAGTCCGATGCGACCCAACCTAGGTTCACCCCTCCACTTT CASSPMRPNLGSPLHF
TRBD1 TRBJ1-6 TRBV12-3/TRBV12-4 many TGTGCCAGCAGTTTCGGTCACAGGGGGCGGACTGATAATTCACCCCTCCACTTT CASSFGHRGRTDNSPLHF
- TRBJ1-1 TRBV30 many TGTGCCTTGAGGATGCTTCGGGACCAGGGGAAAACTGAAGCTTTCTTT CALRMLRDQGKTEAFF
TRBD1 TRBJ2-5 TRBV25-1 many TGTGCCAGCAGTGAATCCTCAGGACAGGACGAGGAGACCCAGTACTTC CASSESSGQDEETQYF
- TRBJ1-1 TRBV30 many TGTGCCTGGAGGGAAATGTTTGAAGCTTTCTTT CAWREMFEAFF
- TRBJ1-2 TRBV6-1 - TGTGCCAGCAGTGAGCCAGGCCGTACCTTC CASSEPGRTF
- TRBJ1-3 TRBV6-1 many TGTGCCAGCAGTGACTGGGGGGCTGGAAACACCATATATTTT CASSDWGAGNTIYF
TRBD1 TRBJ1-6 TRBV7-2 - TGTGCCAGCAGCCCCCGACAGGGGGCGACGGTTTCACCCCTCCACTTT CASSPRQGATVSPLHF
TRBD1 TRBJ1-2 TRBV7-9 many TGTGCCAGCAGCTTAGCATTACAGGGGGACTATGGCTACACCTTC CASSLALQGDYGYTF
TRBD1 TRBJ1-2 TRBV13 many TGTGCCAGCAGCTTAGGTTGGGGTCGTGAGGACAGGGCGTTTGGCTACACCTTC CASSLGWGREDRAFGYTF
- TRBJ2-2 TRBV12-3/TRBV12-4 many TGTGCCAGCAGTTTAGGCGTCGTCGCGAACACCGGGGAGCTGTTTTTT CASSLGVVANTGELFF
- TRBJ2-5 TRBV3-1 many TGTGCCAGCAGCTCTACCACAGGGACCGGCGTTTCCCAGTACTTC CASSSTTGTGVSQYF
- TRBJ1-5 TRBV12-3/TRBV12-4 many TGTGCCAGCAGCAAAACAGCAATCAATCAGCCCCAGCATTTT CASSKTAINQPQHF
- TRBJ1-2 TRBV29-1 many TGCAGCGTTCGGACCCGCCGGGGCTACACCTTC CSVRTRRGYTF
TRBD2 TRBJ2-7 TRBV3-1 few TGTGCCAGCAGCCAAGTAGCGGGGGGCTCCTACGAGCAGTACTTC CASSQVAGGSYEQYF